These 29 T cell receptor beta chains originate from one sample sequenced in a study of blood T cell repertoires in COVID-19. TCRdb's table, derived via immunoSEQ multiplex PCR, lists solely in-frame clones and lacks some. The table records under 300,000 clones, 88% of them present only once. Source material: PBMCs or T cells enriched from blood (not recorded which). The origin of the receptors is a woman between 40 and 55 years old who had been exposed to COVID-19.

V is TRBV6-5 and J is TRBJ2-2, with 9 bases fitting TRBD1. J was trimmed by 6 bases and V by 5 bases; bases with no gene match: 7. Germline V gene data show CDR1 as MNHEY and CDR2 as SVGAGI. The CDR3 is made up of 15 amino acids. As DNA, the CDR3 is TGTGCCAGCAGTAGGCTACGACAGGGGGCCGGGGAGCTGTTTTTT. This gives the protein CASSRLRQGAGELFF.

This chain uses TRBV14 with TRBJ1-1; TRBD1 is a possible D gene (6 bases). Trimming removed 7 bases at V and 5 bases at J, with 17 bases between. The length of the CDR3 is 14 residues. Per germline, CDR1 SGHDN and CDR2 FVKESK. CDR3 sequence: CASTQGLPGTEAFF. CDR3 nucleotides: TGTGCCAGCACCCAGGGGCTACCTGGGACTGAAGCTTTCTTT.

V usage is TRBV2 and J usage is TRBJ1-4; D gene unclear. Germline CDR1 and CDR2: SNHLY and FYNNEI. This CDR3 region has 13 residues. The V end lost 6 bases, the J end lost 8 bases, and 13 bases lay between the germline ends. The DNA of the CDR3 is TGTGCCAGCAGCTCGACTGGAGGCGAAAAACTGTTTTTT. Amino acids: CASSSTGGEKLFF.

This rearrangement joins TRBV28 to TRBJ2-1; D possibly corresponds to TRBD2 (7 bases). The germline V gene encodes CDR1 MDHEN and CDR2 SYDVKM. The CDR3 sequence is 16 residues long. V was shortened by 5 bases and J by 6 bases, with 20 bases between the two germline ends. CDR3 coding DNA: TGTGCCAGCAGTGGGGGCGGGAGTTCAGGAGGCAATGAGCAGTTCTTC. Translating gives CASSGGGSSGGNEQFF.

In DNA, the CDR3 is TGTGCCAGCAGCTATAGTACGGGGGAAGGTTCCTACGAGCAGTACTTC. This translates into CASSYSTGEGSYEQYF. This chain connects TRBV7-2 to TRBJ2-7, with a tentative D call TRBD2 (6 bases). The V and J ends lost 4 bases and 1 base respectively, with 17 bases between them. The CDR3 consists of 16 residues. CDR1 and CDR2 (germline): SGHTA, FQGNSA.

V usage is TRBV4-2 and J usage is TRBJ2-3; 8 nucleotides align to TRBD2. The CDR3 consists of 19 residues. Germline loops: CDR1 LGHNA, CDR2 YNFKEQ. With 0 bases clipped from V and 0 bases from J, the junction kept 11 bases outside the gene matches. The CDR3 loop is CASSQDPLMASGSTDTQYF. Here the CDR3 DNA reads TGTGCCAGCAGCCAAGACCCCCTAATGGCTAGCGGGAGCACAGATACGCAGTATTTT.

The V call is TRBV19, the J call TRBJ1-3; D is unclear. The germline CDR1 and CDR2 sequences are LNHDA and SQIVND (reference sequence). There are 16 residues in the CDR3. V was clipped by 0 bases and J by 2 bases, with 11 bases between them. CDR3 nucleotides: TGTGCCAGTAGTATAGATCTTCAAACTACTGGAAACACCATATATTTT. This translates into CASSIDLQTTGNTIYF.

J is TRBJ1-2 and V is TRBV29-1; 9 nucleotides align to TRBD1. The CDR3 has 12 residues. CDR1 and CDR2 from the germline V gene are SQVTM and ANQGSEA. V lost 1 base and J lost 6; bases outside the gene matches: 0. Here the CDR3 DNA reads TGCAGCGTTGAAGGGACAGGGGATGGCTACACCTTC. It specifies CSVEGTGDGYTF. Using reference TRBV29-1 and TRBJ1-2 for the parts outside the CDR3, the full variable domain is SAVISQKPSRDICQRGTSLTIQCQVDSQVTMMFWYRQQPGQSLTLIATANQGSEATYESGFVIDKFPISRPNLTFSTLTVSNMSPEDSSIYLCSVEGTGDGYTFGSGTRLTVV.

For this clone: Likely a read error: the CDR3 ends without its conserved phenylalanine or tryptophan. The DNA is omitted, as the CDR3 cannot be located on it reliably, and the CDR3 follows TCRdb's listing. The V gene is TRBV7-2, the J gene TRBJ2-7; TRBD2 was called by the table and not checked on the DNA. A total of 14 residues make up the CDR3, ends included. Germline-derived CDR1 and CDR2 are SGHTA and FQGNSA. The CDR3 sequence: CASSRGGSETVRDI.

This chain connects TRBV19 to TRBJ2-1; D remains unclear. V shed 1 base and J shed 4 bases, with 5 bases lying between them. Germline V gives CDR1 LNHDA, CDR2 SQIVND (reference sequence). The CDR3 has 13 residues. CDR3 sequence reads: CASSIGVYNEQFF. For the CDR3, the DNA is TGTGCCAGTAGTATAGGAGTATACAATGAGCAGTTCTTC. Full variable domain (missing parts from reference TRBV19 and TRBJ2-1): DGGITQSPKYLFRKEGQNVTLSCEQNLNHDAMYWYRQDPGQGLRLIYYSQIVNDFQKGDIAEGYSVSREKKESFPLTVTSAQKNPTAFYLCASSIGVYNEQFFGPGTRLTVL.

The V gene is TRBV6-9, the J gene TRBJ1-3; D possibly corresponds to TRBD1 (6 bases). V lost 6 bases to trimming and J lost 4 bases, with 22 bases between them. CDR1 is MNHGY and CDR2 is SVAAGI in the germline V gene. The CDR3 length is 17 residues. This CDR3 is CASRTWGGAIDGNTIYF. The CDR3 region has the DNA TGTGCCAGCAGGACCTGGGGGGGGGCGATAGACGGAAACACCATATATTTT.

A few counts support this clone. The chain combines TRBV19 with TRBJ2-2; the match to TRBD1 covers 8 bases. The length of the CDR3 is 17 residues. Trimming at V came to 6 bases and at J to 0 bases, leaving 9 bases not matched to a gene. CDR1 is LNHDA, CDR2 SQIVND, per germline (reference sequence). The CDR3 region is CASSPPGTGTNTGELFF. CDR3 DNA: TGTGCCAGTAGCCCCCCCGGGACAGGAACGAACACCGGGGAGCTGTTTTTT.

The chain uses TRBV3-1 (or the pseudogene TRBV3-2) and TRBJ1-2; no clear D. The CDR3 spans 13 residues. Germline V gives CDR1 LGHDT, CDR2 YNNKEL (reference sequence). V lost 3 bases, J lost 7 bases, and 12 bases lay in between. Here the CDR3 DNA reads TGTGCCAGCAGCCAGGGTCTCCACAGTGGCTACACCTTC. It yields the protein CASSQGLHSGYTF.

CDR3 DNA sequence: TGTGCCAGCAGTAATCCCAGGGTTTCGGCTGAAGCTTTCTTT. The encoded protein is CASSNPRVSAEAFF. This sequence joins TRBV6-5 and TRBJ1-1; tentative D call: TRBD1 (5 bases). This CDR3 is built from 14 residues. The V and J ends lost 5 bases and 6 bases respectively, with 16 bases between them. Germline V gene sequence: CDR1 MNHEY, CDR2 SVGAGI.

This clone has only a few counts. For the CDR3, the DNA is TGTGCCAGCAGTGACGGCGGACTAGCGGGACCAGATACGCAGTATTTT. This gives the protein CASSDGGLAGPDTQYF. This chain links TRBV6-4 with TRBJ2-3, with TRBD2 matching over 12 bases. Losses at the gene ends were 2 bases for V and 4 bases for J; bases not matched to a gene: 4. Germline lookup yields CDR1 MRHNA and CDR2 SNTAGT. The CDR3 totals 16 residues.

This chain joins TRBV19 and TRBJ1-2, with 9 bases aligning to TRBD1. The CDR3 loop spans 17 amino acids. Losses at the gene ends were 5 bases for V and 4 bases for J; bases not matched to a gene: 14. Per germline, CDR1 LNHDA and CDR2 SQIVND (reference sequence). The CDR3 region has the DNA TGTGCCAGTAGTTCACCGGGACAGGGTGTTCTCGTCTATGGCTACACCTTC. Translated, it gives CASSSPGQGVLVYGYTF.

The DNA of the CDR3 is TGTGCCAGCAGTTTATACCCAATATCCGGGGAAGAGACCCAGTACTTC. It translates to CASSLYPISGEETQYF. The chain links TRBV28 to TRBJ2-5, with D possibly being TRBD2 (5 bases). V was cut by 1 base and J by 3 bases, with 15 bases left in between. Germline V lookup: CDR1 MDHEN, CDR2 SYDVKM. The CDR3 totals 16 residues. Combining the CDR3 with reference TRBV28 and TRBJ2-5 gives the whole variable domain DVKVTQSSRYLVKRTGEKVFLECVQDMDHENMFWYRQDPGLGLRLIYFSYDVKMKEKGDIPEGYSVSREKKERFSLILESASTNQTSMYLCASSLYPISGEETQYFGPGTRLLVL.

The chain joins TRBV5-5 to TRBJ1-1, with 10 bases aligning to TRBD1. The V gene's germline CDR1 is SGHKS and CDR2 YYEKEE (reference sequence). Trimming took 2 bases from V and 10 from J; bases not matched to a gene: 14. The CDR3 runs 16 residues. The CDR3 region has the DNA TGTGCCAGCAGCTTATTGCCCGGGACAGGGGTTATCGGAGCTTTCTTT. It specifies CASSLLPGTGVIGAFF.

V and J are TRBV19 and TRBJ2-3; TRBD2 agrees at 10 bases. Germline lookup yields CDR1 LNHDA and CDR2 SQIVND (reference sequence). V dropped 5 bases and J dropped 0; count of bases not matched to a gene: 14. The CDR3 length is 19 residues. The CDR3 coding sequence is TGTGCCAGTAGTTTAAGGGCGAGCTTGGGACTAGCGAGCACAGATACGCAGTATTTT. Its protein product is CASSLRASLGLASTDTQYF.

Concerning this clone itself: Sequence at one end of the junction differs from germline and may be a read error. This chain's CDR3 is CASSLFTDEQFF. The DNA for the CDR3 is TGTGCCAGCAGCTTGTTCACGGATGAGCAGTTCTTC. The chain links TRBV5-1 to TRBJ2-1; the D is unclear. The CDR3 is made up of 12 amino acids. From germline, CDR1 is SGHRS and CDR2 YFSETQ. Full variable domain (remainder filled in from reference TRBV5-1 and TRBJ2-1): KAGVTQTPRYLIKTRGQQVTLSCSPISGHRSVSWYQQTPGQGLQFLFEYFSETQRNKGNFPGRFSGRQFSNSRSEMNVSTLELGDSALYLCASSLFTDEQFFGPGTRLTVL.

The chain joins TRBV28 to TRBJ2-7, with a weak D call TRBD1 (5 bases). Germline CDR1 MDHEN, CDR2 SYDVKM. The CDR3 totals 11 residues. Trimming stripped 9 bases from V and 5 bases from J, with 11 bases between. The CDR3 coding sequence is TGTGCCAGTTCCTCAGGGAACGAGCAGTACGTC. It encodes CASSSGNEQYV.

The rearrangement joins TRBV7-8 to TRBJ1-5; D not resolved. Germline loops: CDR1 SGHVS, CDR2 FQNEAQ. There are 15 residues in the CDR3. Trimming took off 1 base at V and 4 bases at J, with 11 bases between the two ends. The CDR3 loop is CASSLESQQNQPQHF. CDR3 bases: TGTGCCAGCAGCTTAGAGTCACAGCAAAATCAGCCCCAGCATTTT.

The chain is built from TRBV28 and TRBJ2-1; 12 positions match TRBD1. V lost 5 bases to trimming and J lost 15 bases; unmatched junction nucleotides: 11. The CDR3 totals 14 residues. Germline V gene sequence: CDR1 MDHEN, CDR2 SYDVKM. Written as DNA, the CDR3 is TGTGCCAGCAGTCGGGACAGGGGGCTTGATAGTGCGTTCTTC. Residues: CASSRDRGLDSAFF.

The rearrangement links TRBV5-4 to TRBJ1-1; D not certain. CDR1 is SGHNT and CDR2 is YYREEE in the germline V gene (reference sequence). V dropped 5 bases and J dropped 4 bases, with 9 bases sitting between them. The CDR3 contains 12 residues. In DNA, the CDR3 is TGTGCCAGCAGTCTTGTGGCCACTGAAGCTTTCTTT. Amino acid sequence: CASSLVATEAFF.

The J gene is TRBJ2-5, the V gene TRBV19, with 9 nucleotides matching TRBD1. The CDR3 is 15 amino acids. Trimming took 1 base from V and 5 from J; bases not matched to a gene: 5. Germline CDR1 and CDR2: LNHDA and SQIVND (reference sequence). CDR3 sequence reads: CASSIGGTGRETQYF. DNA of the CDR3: TGTGCCAGTAGTATAGGGGGGACAGGGCGGGAGACCCAGTACTTC.

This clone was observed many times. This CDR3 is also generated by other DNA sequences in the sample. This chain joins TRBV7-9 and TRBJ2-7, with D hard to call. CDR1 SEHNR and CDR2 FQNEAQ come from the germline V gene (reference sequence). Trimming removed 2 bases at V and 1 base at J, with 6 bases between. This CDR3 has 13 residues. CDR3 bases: TGTGCCAGCAGCTTACCCGGGTCCTACGAGCAGTACGTC. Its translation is CASSLPGSYEQYV.

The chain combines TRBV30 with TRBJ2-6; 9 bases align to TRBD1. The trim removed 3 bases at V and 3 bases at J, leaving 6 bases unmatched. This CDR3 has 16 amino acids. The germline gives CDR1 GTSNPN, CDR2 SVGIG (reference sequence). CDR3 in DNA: TGTGCCTGGAGGGGGGGACAGGGCTTTGGGGCCAACGTCCTGACTTTC. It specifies CAWRGGQGFGANVLTF. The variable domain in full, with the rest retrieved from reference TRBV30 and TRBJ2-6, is SQTIHQWPATLVQPVGSPLSLECTVEGTSNPNLYWYRQAAGRGLQLLFYSVGIGQISSEVPQNLSASRPQDRQFILSSKKLLLSDSGFYLCAWRGGQGFGANVLTFGAGSRLTVL.

CDR3: CASSLEQMSSGNTIYF. The CDR3 nucleotides read TGTGCCAGCAGCTTAGAACAGATGAGCTCTGGAAACACCATATATTTT. The chain couples TRBV13 to TRBJ1-3; D is unclear. This CDR3 is built from 16 residues. V was clipped by 1 base and J by 0 bases, with 10 bases between them. The V gene's germline CDR1 is PRHDT and CDR2 FYEKMQ (reference sequence).

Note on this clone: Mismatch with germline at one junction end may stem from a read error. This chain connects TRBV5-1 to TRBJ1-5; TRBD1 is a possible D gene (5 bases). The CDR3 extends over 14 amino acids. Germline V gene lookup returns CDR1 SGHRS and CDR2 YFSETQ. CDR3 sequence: CASSPGAGYQPQHF. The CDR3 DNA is TGTGCCAGCAGTCCTGGCGCAGGGTATCAGCCCCAGCATTTT.